Listed here are 7 T cell receptor beta chains from one sample, sequenced in a study of cytomegalovirus exposure and HLA in healthy donors. Both 60 Vbeta primers and 13 Jbeta primers went into the PCR. Clones were read by immunoSEQ multiplex PCR, and TCRdb kept only the in-frame ones, dropping some. The table records about 150,000 clones, 68% of them present only once. Sequencing was performed on PBMCs. All receptors come from a man between 60 and 75 years old in good health and CMV-seronegative.

This sequence joins TRBV28 and TRBJ2-7; 10 bases line up with TRBD2. V lost 4 bases, J lost 6 bases, and 21 bases stayed unmatched. This CDR3 comprises 19 residues. CDR1 MDHEN and CDR2 SYDVKM come from the germline V gene. The CDR3 DNA follows: TGTGCCAGCAGTTCTATAGCGGGAGGAAGCCTACTCCCGATTTCCGAGCAGTACTTC. Residues: CASSSIAGGSLLPISEQYF.

The chain carries TRBV5-1 and TRBJ1-3; unclear D gene. Germline V gene sequence: CDR1 SGHRS, CDR2 YFSETQ. With 4 bases removed from V and 4 bases from J, the gap between germline ends came to 6 bases. The CDR3 sequence is 12 residues long. The CDR3 here is CASSMTGNTIYF. In DNA form, the CDR3 reads TGCGCCAGCAGCATGACAGGAAACACCATATATTTT.

This clone was observed a few times. The genes are TRBV4-1 and TRBJ2-5; tentatively, D is TRBD2 (6 bases). The CDR3 extends over 17 amino acids. CDR1 MGHRA and CDR2 YSYEKL come from the germline V gene. Trimming shortened V by 1 base and J by 1 base, and 16 bases separated the two germline ends. The CDR3 reads CASSQGWGDLPQETQYF. CDR3 coding DNA: TGCGCCAGCAGCCAAGGGTGGGGGGACCTACCCCAAGAGACCCAGTACTTC.

This rearrangement joins TRBV5-4 to TRBJ2-3, with D maybe TRBD2 (5 bases). The germline V gene has CDR1 SGHNT and CDR2 YYREEE (reference sequence). Trimming took off 0 bases at V and 4 bases at J, with 9 bases between the two ends. There are 14 residues in the CDR3. The CDR3 nucleotides read TGTGCCAGCAGCTTGGTTCTAGCTCCAGATACGCAGTATTTT. This gives the protein CASSLVLAPDTQYF.

V and J are TRBV7-8 and TRBJ2-5; 7 nucleotides line up with TRBD1. With the DNA end fitting TRBJ2-7 better, the J assignment may be wrong. The CDR3 has 15 residues. The germline gives CDR1 SGHVS, CDR2 FQNEAQ. This chain's CDR3 is CASSLAWDSSYEQYF. Written as DNA, the CDR3 is TGTGCCAGCAGCTTAGCGTGGGACAGCTCCTACGAGCAGTACTTC.

This clone has more than one count but fewer than ten. The CDR3 protein is CASSDSRRAGGLNTQYF. CDR3 in DNA: TGTGCCAGCAGTGACAGCCGTCGCGCGGGAGGTCTAAATACGCAGTATTTT. This chain uses TRBV25-1 with TRBJ2-3; 8 nucleotides line up with TRBD2. With V trimmed by 3 bases and J by 7 bases, 15 bases remained unmatched. Germline CDR1 and CDR2: MGHDK and SYGVNS. This CDR3 spans 17 amino acids. The full variable domain, its missing parts supplied by reference TRBV25-1 and TRBJ2-3, is EADIYQTPRYLVIGTGKKITLECSQTMGHDKMYWYQQDPGMELHLIHYSYGVNSTEKGDLSSESTVSRIRTEHFPLTLESARPSHTSQYLCASSDSRRAGGLNTQYFGPGTRLTVL.

This chain links TRBV5-1 with TRBJ2-1; TRBD2 is a possible D gene (5 bases). V was shortened by 5 bases and J by 9 bases, with 12 bases between the two germline ends. Looked up from germline, CDR1 is SGHRS and CDR2 is YFSETQ. There are 12 residues in the CDR3. CDR3 sequence (DNA): TGCGCCAGCAGGCCCAGTCGGGGTGAGCAGTTCTTC. Encoded protein: CASRPSRGEQFF.